Below, 27 T cell receptor beta chains from the same sample are listed, as sequenced in a study of cytomegalovirus exposure and HLA in healthy donors. With 60 Vbeta and 13 Jbeta primers, the PCR was carried out. Using immunoSEQ multiplex PCR, the repertoire was profiled, and TCRdb retains in-frame clones only, with some absent. The table lists some 150,000 clones, 9.7% of them singletons. What was sequenced was PBMCs. The receptors derive from a man in his fifties in good health and CMV-seronegative.

This clone was detected only a few times. The genes are TRBV11-1 and TRBJ2-5; 13 bases agree with TRBD2. The CDR3 is 17 amino acids. Trimming removed 3 bases from V and 7 bases from J; junction bases left unmatched: 11. Looked up from germline, CDR1 is SGHAT and CDR2 is FQDESV (reference sequence). The CDR3 DNA follows: TGTGCCAGCAGCTTTTACAGGGGGACTAGCGGGACTGCGACCCAGTACTTC. It yields the protein CASSFYRGTSGTATQYF.

This clone has just a few counts. V usage is TRBV5-1 and J usage is TRBJ1-4; 9 bases fit TRBD1. Per the germline V gene, CDR1 is SGHRS and CDR2 is YFSETQ. V shed 4 bases, J shed 2 bases, and the junction held 6 bases outside the gene matches. CDR3 length: 16 residues. The DNA of the CDR3 is TGCGCCAGCAGCGCCTTACAGGGGGCCACTAATGAAAAACTGTTTTTT. As protein: CASSALQGATNEKLFF.

The genes are TRBV28 and TRBJ1-2; no clear D gene. Germline CDR1 MDHEN, CDR2 SYDVKM. Trimming removed 1 base from V and 4 bases from J, with 16 bases in between. This CDR3 is 16 amino acids long. CDR3 in DNA: TGTGCCAGCAGTTTATCCCCCCTCGGGTATGGCTATGGCTACACCTTC. Translation: CASSLSPLGYGYGYTF.

This clone was seen a handful of times. This sequence joins TRBV2 and TRBJ1-1, with TRBD1 as a possible D gene (5 bases). This CDR3 is 13 amino acids long. V was clipped by 2 bases and J by 3 bases, with 7 bases between them. Germline CDR1 SNHLY, CDR2 FYNNEI. The CDR3, as DNA: TGTGCCAGCAGTGAAAGGGGTTACACTGAAGCTTTCTTT. This gives the protein CASSERGYTEAFF.

This clone was found a few times. The gene calls are TRBV7-2 and TRBJ2-2; the D gene is possibly TRBD2 (6 bases). In germline, CDR1 is SGHTA, CDR2 FQGNSA. The length of the CDR3 is 11 residues. With 10 bases removed from V and 6 bases from J, the gap between germline ends came to 9 bases. The CDR3 bases are TGTGCCAACGAGCGGGCCGGGGAGCTGTTTTTT. This sequence encodes CANERAGELFF.

V usage is TRBV11-2 and J usage is TRBJ1-1, with TRBD1 matching over 7 bases. Germline CDR1 SGHAT, CDR2 FQNNGV. CDR3 length equals 16 residues. V was pared by 0 bases and J by 5 bases, with 9 bases of the junction left unmatched. The CDR3 reads CASSLDLTGLVTEAFF. The DNA of the CDR3 is TGTGCCAGCAGCTTAGATCTGACAGGGCTGGTGACTGAAGCTTTCTTT.

This clone was found a few times. V usage is TRBV6-1 and J usage is TRBJ2-5; 14 positions match TRBD2. In germline, CDR1 is MNHNS, CDR2 SASEGT. V gave up 4 bases and J gave up 4 bases; unmatched junction bases: 5. The CDR3 length is 16 residues. CDR3 residues: CASSGGLAGVGETQYF. The CDR3 region has the DNA TGTGCCAGCAGTGGGGGACTAGCGGGAGTTGGAGAGACCCAGTACTTC.

The rearrangement joins TRBV9 to TRBJ2-7; TRBD1 matches at 8 bases. The CDR3 covers 13 residues. J was trimmed by 12 bases and V by 3 bases; bases with no gene match: 11. Germline V gene data show CDR1 as SGDLS and CDR2 as YYNGEE. In DNA form, the CDR3 reads TGTGCCAGCAGCGGCCTCGGACAGGGCCGCCGGTACTTC. Protein sequence: CASSGLGQGRRYF.

In its sample, this clone was seen a few times. The chain is built from TRBV9 and TRBJ2-7, with 8 bases matching TRBD1. This CDR3 spans 16 amino acids. The germline CDR1 and CDR2 sequences are SGDLS and YYNGEE. V was pared by 0 bases and J by 2 bases, with 7 bases of the junction left unmatched. This chain's CDR3 is CASSVVPDRGPYEQYF. DNA for the CDR3: TGTGCCAGCAGCGTAGTTCCCGACAGGGGCCCCTACGAGCAGTACTTC.

This clone was counted a few times. The chain recombines TRBV5-4 with TRBJ2-5, with unresolved D. V was pared by 1 base and J by 5 bases, with 9 bases between. CDR1 is SGHNT, CDR2 YYREEE, per germline (reference sequence). The CDR3 covers 13 residues. The CDR3: CASSLHRGETQYF. CDR3 DNA sequence: TGTGCCAGCAGCTTGCACCGCGGCGAGACCCAGTACTTC.

This clone showed up just a few times. The V call is TRBV28, the J call TRBJ1-5; tentatively, D is TRBD1 (5 bases). CDR3 length equals 17 residues. V was shortened by 5 bases and J by 6 bases, with 23 bases between the two germline ends. The germline V gene encodes CDR1 MDHEN and CDR2 SYDVKM. The CDR3 coding sequence is TGTGCCAGCAGTACACCGTGGGCAGGGCGGCGGGGTCAGCCCCAGCATTTT. The encoded protein is CASSTPWAGRRGQPQHF.

Ten or more counts support this clone. V is TRBV6-1 and J is TRBJ1-3, with TRBD1 matching over 7 bases. The J segment lost 2 bases and the V segment lost 7 bases, leaving 5 bases of the junction unmatched. CDR3 length: 14 residues. Germline CDR1 MNHNS, CDR2 SASEGT. This chain's CDR3 is CASNPRGTGNTIYF. DNA of the CDR3: TGTGCCAGCAACCCCAGGGGGACTGGAAACACCATATATTTT.

A few counts support this clone. The chain couples TRBV4-1 to TRBJ2-1, with 8 bases that match TRBD2. Per the germline V gene, CDR1 is MGHRA and CDR2 is YSYEKL. The CDR3 has 15 amino acids. V lost 0 bases, J lost 7 bases, and 5 bases stayed unmatched. CDR3 in DNA: TGCGCCAGCAGCCAAGACAGGACTAGCAGGAATGAGCAGTTCTTC. This translates into CASSQDRTSRNEQFF.

This clone showed up just a few times. The chain employs TRBV5-1 and TRBJ1-2; 7 nucleotides align to TRBD1. Trimming at V came to 0 bases and at J to 2 bases, leaving 7 bases not matched to a gene. Per germline, CDR1 SGHRS and CDR2 YFSETQ. The CDR3 has 16 residues. The CDR3 DNA reads TGCGCCAGCAGCTTGGATCCGCAGGGACAGAACTATGGCTACACCTTC. Its translation is CASSLDPQGQNYGYTF.

This CDR3 reads CASSLAGLGQGGINIQYF. For the CDR3, the DNA is TGTGCCAGCAGCTTGGCCGGGTTGGGACAGGGAGGTATAAACATTCAGTACTTC. The genes are TRBV5-4 and TRBJ2-4, with 9 bases aligning to TRBD1. Germline V lookup: CDR1 SGHNT, CDR2 YYREEE (reference sequence). The CDR3 extends over 18 amino acids. Trimming cost V 0 bases and J 6 bases; bases outside gene matches: 13.

This clone was seen a few times. The rearrangement uses TRBV10-2 and TRBJ2-2; 8 nucleotides line up with TRBD1. V trimming: 3 bases; J trimming: 3 bases; junction bases outside the gene matches: 0. The CDR3 runs 14 residues. In germline, CDR1 is WSHSY, CDR2 SAAADI. For the CDR3, the DNA is TGCGCCAGCAGTGAACAGGGGGACACCGGGGAGCTGTTTTTT. Its translation is CASSEQGDTGELFF.

This rearrangement joins TRBV7-3 to TRBJ2-5, with D maybe TRBD1 (6 bases). Trimming shortened V by 4 bases and J by 2 bases, and 17 bases separated the two germline ends. There are 16 residues in the CDR3. The germline CDR1 and CDR2 sequences are SGHTA and FQGTGA. CDR3 sequence reads: CASSSGVSAVQETQYF. CDR3 DNA sequence: TGTGCCAGCAGCTCAGGGGTGTCCGCGGTACAAGAGACCCAGTACTTC. The whole variable domain, filled in from reference TRBV7-3 and TRBJ2-5, reads GAGVSQTPSNKVTEKGKYVELRCDPISGHTALYWYRQSLGQGPEFLIYFQGTGAADDSGLPNDRFFAVRPEGSVSTLKIQRTERGDSAVYLCASSSGVSAVQETQYFGPGTRLLVL.

The chain has TRBV28 and TRBJ2-7, with 7 bases matching TRBD1. This CDR3 is built from 16 residues. V lost 5 bases, J lost 1 base, and 11 bases stayed unmatched. CDR1 and CDR2 (germline): MDHEN, SYDVKM. In DNA, the CDR3 is TGTGCCAGCAGTGATACCGGGACAGCCGTTTCCTACGAGCAGTACTTC. Encoded protein: CASSDTGTAVSYEQYF.

V gene TRBV12-5 combines with J gene TRBJ1-1; D is unresolved. Trimming pared 8 bases from V and 4 bases from J, leaving 14 bases between. The CDR3 has 13 residues. Germline CDR1 reads LGHNT; CDR2 reads FRNRAP. The CDR3, as DNA: TGTGCTAGTTTTAGTCCCGCAGGCACTGAAGCTTTCTTT. Translation gives CASFSPAGTEAFF.

Only one count was recorded for this clone. The chain carries TRBV10-2 and TRBJ2-2; D is undetermined. V lost 3 bases and J lost 1, with 6 bases in between. Germline V gene data show CDR1 as WSHSY and CDR2 as SAAADI. This CDR3 is built from 14 residues. DNA for the CDR3: TGCGCCAGCAGTGATTACAGGAACACCGGGGAGCTGTTTTTT. Its protein is CASSDYRNTGELFF.

This clone was picked up a small number of times. The chain is built from TRBV7-2 and TRBJ2-3, with a weak D call TRBD1 (7 bases). This CDR3 comprises 15 residues. With 1 base removed from V and 5 bases from J, the gap between germline ends came to 13 bases. Germline V gene data show CDR1 as SGHTA and CDR2 as FQGNSA. The CDR3 loop is CASSLGGGGVDTQYF. CDR3 DNA sequence: TGTGCCAGCAGCTTAGGTGGAGGGGGCGTAGATACGCAGTATTTT.

This sequence joins TRBV5-8 and TRBJ1-6, with a possible D match to TRBD1 (6 bases). V lost 6 bases to trimming and J lost 3 bases, with 16 bases between them. CDR1 is SGHTS and CDR2 is YDEGEE in the germline V gene. The CDR3 covers 16 residues. CDR3 sequence: CASTRTDSNYNSPLHF. CDR3 coding DNA: TGTGCCAGCACGCGGACAGACTCTAACTATAATTCACCCCTCCACTTT.

This clone turned up a few times. The rearrangement joins TRBV2 to TRBJ1-2, with 7 bases matching TRBD1. The germline V gene has CDR1 SNHLY and CDR2 FYNNEI. This CDR3 region has 16 residues. Trimming took 7 bases from V and 4 from J; bases not matched to a gene: 15. The CDR3 nucleotides read TGTGCCAGCACAGAAAGAAGGGACAGCTGGACCTATGGCTACACCTTC. Its translation: CASTERRDSWTYGYTF.

This clone was counted between two and nine times. The chain links TRBV18 to TRBJ1-4; possible D gene TRBD1, 5 bases. V shed 4 bases and J shed 7 bases, with 10 bases lying between them. Germline lookup yields CDR1 KGHSH and CDR2 LQKENI. The CDR3 extends over 13 amino acids. The CDR3 sequence: CASSLRDLEKLFF. CDR3 nucleotide sequence: TGTGCCAGCTCACTCAGGGATCTTGAAAAACTGTTTTTT. Full variable domain (outside the CDR3, taken from reference TRBV18 and TRBJ1-4): NAGVMQNPRHLVRRRGQEARLRCSPMKGHSHVYWYRQLPEEGLKFMVYLQKENIIDESGMPKERFSAEFPKEGPSILRIQQVVRGDSAAYFCASSLRDLEKLFFGSGTQLSVL.

The rearrangement links TRBV2 to TRBJ2-7; D not certain. CDR1 SNHLY and CDR2 FYNNEI come from the germline V gene. V lost 1 base and J 4 bases, leaving 5 bases between the germline ends. The CDR3 spans 12 residues. CDR3 protein: CASSEGTYEQYF. The CDR3 DNA follows: TGTGCCAGCAGTGAAGGTACTTACGAGCAGTACTTC.

This clone was observed a handful of times. The CDR3 spells CSATRDRVVYF. As DNA, the CDR3 is TGCAGTGCTACTCGGGACAGGGTGGTGTACTTC. The chain combines TRBV20-1 with TRBJ2-7; 9 bases agree with TRBD1. V lost 4 bases to trimming and J lost 12 bases; unmatched junction nucleotides: 7. This CDR3 is built from 11 residues. CDR1 is DFQATT and CDR2 is SNEGSKA in the germline V gene (reference sequence).

This clone was seen a handful of times. The chain combines TRBV5-4 with TRBJ2-2, with 14 bases that match TRBD2. V gave up 4 bases and J gave up 6 bases; unmatched junction bases: 5. Germline loops: CDR1 SGHNT, CDR2 YYREEE (reference sequence). This CDR3 has 16 amino acids. The DNA of the CDR3 is TGTGCCAGCAGCCCGGGGACTAGCGGGAGAGCCGGGGAGCTGTTTTTT. Amino acid sequence: CASSPGTSGRAGELFF.